These 24 T cell receptor beta chains came from one sample sequenced in a study of T cells in Graves' hyperthyroidism and ophthalmopathy. Researchers took RNA transcripts and amplified the TCR beta CDR3 regions from them. When the TCR CDR3 underwent first-round RT-PCR, the HTBI primer set was used. TCRdb independently ran MiXCR on the multiplex PCR reads; one entry per CDR3 protein. The sample gives more than 500,000 distinct CDR3 sequences, 15% to 20% of which show up once; 25% to 30% is in the top ten. The sample consisted of blood. The receptors were sampled from a woman younger than 45 with Graves' ophthalmopathy.

This clonotype was observed at least ten times. This chain links TRBV7-3 with TRBJ2-3; tentatively, D is TRBD2 (5 bases). CDR3 size: 15 residues. The V end was cut by 1 base, the J end by 1 base, with 9 bases between. CDR1 is SGHTA and CDR2 is FQGTGA in the germline V gene. This CDR3 reads CASSLNAGGTDTQYF. In nucleotides, the CDR3 is TGTGCCAGCAGCTTAAATGCGGGCGGCACAGATACGCAGTATTTT. Full variable domain (outside the CDR3, taken from reference TRBV7-3 and TRBJ2-3): GAGVSQTPSNKVTEKGKYVELRCDPISGHTALYWYRQSLGQGPEFLIYFQGTGAADDSGLPNDRFFAVRPEGSVSTLKIQRTERGDSAVYLCASSLNAGGTDTQYFGPGTRLTVL.

In its sample, this clonotype was seen many times. The chain couples TRBV3-1 to TRBJ1-1; D might be TRBD1 (6 bases). V gave up 7 bases and J gave up 6 bases, with 12 bases separating them. The CDR3 covers 12 residues. The germline CDR1 and CDR2 sequences are LGHDT and YNNKEL (reference sequence). This CDR3 reads CASIATGSEAFF. CDR3 coding DNA: TGTGCCAGCATCGCGACAGGCTCTGAAGCTTTCTTT.

This clonotype was detected many times. V is TRBV15 and J is TRBJ1-2; D might be TRBD1 (5 bases). The germline V and J ends were trimmed by 0 bases and 7 bases, with 15 bases remaining between them. The CDR3 runs 15 residues. Looked up from germline, CDR1 is LNHNV and CDR2 is YYDKDF (reference sequence). CDR3 region: CATSRDMIGGTGYTF. DNA for the CDR3: TGTGCCACCAGCAGAGATATGATTGGGGGAACTGGCTACACCTTC.

This clonotype showed up many times. The V gene is TRBV11-2, the J gene TRBJ1-1; maybe TRBD1 (5 bases). Trimming took off 2 bases at V and 1 base at J, with 14 bases between the two ends. From germline, CDR1 is SGHAT and CDR2 FQNNGV. The CDR3 runs to 16 residues. The CDR3 DNA is TGTGCCAGCAGCTTATCAGGGAAGCGTGCGAACACTGAAGCTTTCTTT. Translating it yields CASSLSGKRANTEAFF.

This clonotype showed up many times. V gene TRBV7-2 combines with J gene TRBJ1-2; 9 nucleotides align to TRBD1. V dropped 7 bases and J dropped 4; count of bases not matched to a gene: 1. Germline lookup yields CDR1 SGHTA and CDR2 FQGNSA. This CDR3 contains 12 residues. The CDR3 coding sequence is TGTGCCAGCACGACAGGGGGCTATGGCTACACCTTC. Translating it yields CASTTGGYGYTF.

This clonotype was seen a few times. This sequence joins TRBV15 and TRBJ2-7; tentatively, D is TRBD1 (5 bases). The V end was cut by 4 bases, the J end by 2 bases, with 15 bases between. The CDR3 loop spans 15 amino acids. Germline V gives CDR1 LNHNV, CDR2 YYDKDF (reference sequence). In DNA, the CDR3 is TGTGCCACCAGCAATAGACAGACTCTTACCTACGAGCAGTACTTC. This encodes CATSNRQTLTYEQYF.

This clonotype was picked up a small number of times. The rearrangement uses TRBV27 and TRBJ2-2, with TRBD1 matching over 9 bases. Germline-derived CDR1 and CDR2 are MNHEY and SMNVEV (reference sequence). V trimming: 4 bases; J trimming: 7 bases; junction bases outside the gene matches: 4. The CDR3 sequence is 14 residues long. The CDR3 spells CASSSRDRVGELFF. DNA of the CDR3: TGTGCCAGCAGTTCCCGGGACAGGGTCGGGGAGCTGTTTTTT.

This clonotype was observed a few times. One end of the junction varies from germline; a read error may be responsible. The gene calls are TRBV28 and TRBJ2-5, with D maybe TRBD2 (6 bases). The CDR3 loop spans 15 amino acids. From germline, CDR1 is MDHEN and CDR2 SYDVKM. The CDR3 loop reads CTSSPPGEGLGTQYF. CDR3 sequence (DNA): TGTACCAGCAGTCCCCCGGGAGAGGGTTTAGGGACCCAGTACTTC.

This clonotype has at least ten counts. The V gene is TRBV7-3, the J gene TRBJ2-5; no clear D. Between the trimmed V and J ends, which lost 0 bases and 1 base, there was a span of 3 bases. The CDR3 length is 13 residues. Germline V gene sequence: CDR1 SGHTA, CDR2 FQGTGA. Written as DNA, the CDR3 is TGTGCCAGCAGCTTAACGGTCCAAGAGACCCAGTACTTC. Protein: CASSLTVQETQYF.

Many counts were recorded for this clonotype. V and J are TRBV12-3 or TRBV12-4 and TRBJ1-2; the D is unclear. Trimming shortened V by 5 bases and J by 8 bases, and 18 bases separated the two germline ends. The CDR3 spans 14 residues. The CDR3 loop reads CASSPNPSRRGYTF. The CDR3, as DNA: TGTGCCAGCAGTCCAAACCCTTCTAGGAGGGGCTACACCTTC.

This clonotype has ten or more counts. The CDR3 nucleotides are TGCAGTGCTAGAGATGGGGCGAAACCCTCCTACGAGCAGTACTTC. It specifies CSARDGAKPSYEQYF. This rearrangement joins TRBV20-1 to TRBJ2-7; the D gene is possibly TRBD1 (5 bases). The V gene lost 0 bases and the J gene lost 0 bases, with 12 bases spanning the gap. This CDR3 has 15 amino acids. Germline assignment: CDR1 DFQATT and CDR2 SNEGSKA (reference sequence).

This clonotype was counted only a few times. The chain links TRBV6-2 or TRBV6-3 to TRBJ1-2; D remains ambiguous. This CDR3 comprises 17 residues. The V gene's germline CDR1 is MNHEY and CDR2 SVGEGT. The V gene lost 0 bases and the J gene lost 2 bases, with 16 bases spanning the gap. The CDR3 is CASSYSNFETTNYGYTF. CDR3 nucleotides: TGTGCCAGCAGTTACTCGAACTTTGAAACGACAAACTATGGCTACACCTTC.

At least ten counts were recorded for this clonotype. In nucleotides, the CDR3 is TGTGCCAGCAGTGGCACTCAGGGGGCGAGGGAGGATTCACCCCTCCACTTT. Translated: CASSGTQGAREDSPLHF. The rearrangement links TRBV6-1 to TRBJ1-6, with 8 nucleotides matching TRBD1. The junction had 13 bases not matched to a gene; V was cut back by 4 bases and J by 8 bases. From germline, CDR1 is MNHNS and CDR2 SASEGT. The CDR3 contains 17 residues.

Worth noting for this clonotype: A clone one base away is much larger, so this may be a read error. This chain links TRBV20-1 with TRBJ2-2; TRBD2 aligns across 10 bases. CDR3 size: 14 residues. The germline V gene has CDR1 DFQATT and CDR2 SNEGSKA (reference sequence). The CDR3 nucleotides are TGCAGTGCTCGAAGACTAGCGGGCACCGGGGAGCCGTTTTTT. Translation: CSARRLAGTGEPFF.

This clonotype has a handful of counts. The CDR3 DNA reads TGTGCCACAGCCGCCTCTGGGCGGGAGGACCTATACAATGAGCAGTTCTTC. This sequence encodes CATAASGREDLYNEQFF. V is TRBV24-1 and J is TRBJ2-1; 8 bases agree with TRBD2. V gave up 10 bases and J gave up 4 bases; unmatched junction bases: 17. Germline CDR1 is KGHDR and CDR2 is SFDVKD. The CDR3 spans 17 residues.

In this sample, this clonotype turned up many times. This chain joins TRBV3-1 and TRBJ2-1; D remains ambiguous. This CDR3 comprises 12 residues. V was clipped by 7 bases and J by 5 bases, with 9 bases between them. Germline V CDR1 and CDR2: LGHDT, YNNKEL (reference sequence). CDR3 sequence: CASNLKDNEQFF. CDR3 DNA: TGTGCCAGCAACTTAAAAGACAATGAGCAGTTCTTC.

This clonotype has at least ten counts. The chain recombines TRBV9 with TRBJ2-1; D is undetermined. This CDR3 has 14 amino acids. Trimming stripped 0 bases from V and 2 bases from J, with 6 bases between. Germline V gene sequence: CDR1 SGDLS, CDR2 YYNGEE. The DNA for the CDR3 is TGTGCCAGCAGCGTAGGTACTACCTACAATGAGCAGTTCTTC. This codes for CASSVGTTYNEQFF.

This clonotype was observed at least ten times. The chain uses TRBV7-2 and TRBJ2-5; 11 bases are shared with TRBD2. The CDR3 is made up of 17 amino acids. J gave up 4 bases and V 1 base, and 8 bases lay outside the gene matches. Germline values: CDR1 SGHTA, CDR2 FQGNSA. As DNA, the CDR3 is TGTGCCAGCAGCTTAGTTAGCGGGAGGGCCGGGAGAGAGACCCAGTACTTC. Amino acids: CASSLVSGRAGRETQYF. The full variable domain, completed using reference TRBV7-2 and TRBJ2-5, is GAGVSQSPSNKVTEKGKDVELRCDPISGHTALYWYRQSLGQGLEFLIYFQGNSAPDKSGLPSDRFSAERTGGSVSTLTIQRTQQEDSAVYLCASSLVSGRAGRETQYFGPGTRLLVL.

This clonotype was recorded at least ten times. The V call is TRBV20-1, the J call TRBJ2-2; unclear D gene. Germline-derived CDR1 and CDR2 are DFQATT and SNEGSKA (reference sequence). Trimming shortened V by 0 bases and J by 4 bases, and 12 bases separated the two germline ends. The CDR3 runs to 15 residues. The CDR3 here is CSARDPTKGTGELFF. The DNA of the CDR3 is TGCAGTGCTAGAGATCCCACTAAGGGCACCGGGGAGCTGTTTTTT.

This clonotype came up many times. The chain is built from TRBV7-2 and TRBJ2-3; unclear D gene. The germline gives CDR1 SGHTA, CDR2 FQGNSA. V was pared by 5 bases and J by 7 bases, with 13 bases between. The CDR3 runs to 13 residues. The CDR3 here is CASSPALGNTQYF. The CDR3 DNA sequence: TGTGCCAGCAGCCCCGCGCTAGGAAATACGCAGTATTTT. Using reference TRBV7-2 and TRBJ2-3 for the parts outside the CDR3, the full variable domain is GAGVSQSPSNKVTEKGKDVELRCDPISGHTALYWYRQSLGQGLEFLIYFQGNSAPDKSGLPSDRFSAERTGGSVSTLTIQRTQQEDSAVYLCASSPALGNTQYFGPGTRLTVL.

This clonotype was observed a handful of times. The chain uses TRBV5-1 and TRBJ1-1, with TRBD1 as a possible D gene (6 bases). CDR1 SGHRS and CDR2 YFSETQ come from the germline V gene. V lost 0 bases, J lost 2 bases, and 11 bases lay in between. The CDR3 has 15 amino acids. DNA of the CDR3: TGCGCCAGCAGCTTGGCCAGGGGTATCAACACTGAAGCTTTCTTT. This translates into CASSLARGINTEAFF.

The chain links TRBV20-1 to TRBJ2-3; TRBD1 or TRBD2 may be the D gene (5 bases each). CDR1 and CDR2 from the germline V gene are DFQATT and SNEGSKA (reference sequence). V lost 3 bases and J lost 2, with 15 bases in between. The CDR3 contains 15 residues. The CDR3 DNA reads as TGCAGTGCTAGTGTGGGGGAGCCCTACACAGATACGCAGTATTTT. Translating it yields CSASVGEPYTDTQYF.

The sample holds many counts of this clonotype. V gene TRBV18 combines with J gene TRBJ2-3; D is uncertain. The CDR3 consists of 13 residues. The V gene's germline CDR1 is KGHSH and CDR2 LQKENI. V lost 4 bases and J 4 bases, leaving 9 bases between the germline ends. CDR3 sequence: CASSQGLADTQYF. The CDR3, as DNA: TGTGCCAGCTCACAGGGTTTGGCAGATACGCAGTATTTT.

This clonotype was observed a few times. This chain links TRBV20-1 with TRBJ2-7; D unresolved. Germline CDR1 reads DFQATT; CDR2 reads SNEGSKA (reference sequence). The germline V and J ends were trimmed by 3 bases and 6 bases, with 18 bases remaining between them. The CDR3 extends over 14 amino acids. For the CDR3, the DNA is TGCAGTGCTAGCCCCCTGGCAGTGGAAGGCGAGCAGTACTTC. The encoded protein is CSASPLAVEGEQYF.